Shown below are 25 T cell receptor beta chains from a single sample sequenced in a study of early T cells in non-severe SARS-CoV-2 infection. Using its own MiXCR run on the 5' RACE reads, TCRdb lists one record per CDR3 protein. The sample lists 70,000 or so distinct CDR3 sequences; roughly 13% were seen once. Sample: whole blood. These TCRs come from an adult who was a healthcare worker with PCR-confirmed SARS-CoV-2 infection or an uninfected control (not recorded which).

This clonotype has just a few counts. CDR3 nucleotide sequence: TGTGCCAGCAGCTTTTCAGGGGACCGTAATGAAAAACTGTTTTTT. Amino acids: CASSFSGDRNEKLFF. The V gene is TRBV5-5, the J gene TRBJ1-4; TRBD1 is a possible D gene (6 bases). This CDR3 region has 15 residues. Germline CDR1 reads SGHKS; CDR2 reads YYEKEE (reference sequence). Trimming cost V 2 bases and J 4 bases, with 12 bases left between them.

This chain uses TRBV7-3 with TRBJ2-5; tentatively, D is TRBD2 (5 bases). Trimming removed 1 base at V and 10 bases at J, with 13 bases between. The germline V gene has CDR1 SGHTA and CDR2 FQGTGA. This CDR3 contains 13 residues. The CDR3 reads CASSLIQDGLQYF. DNA of the CDR3: TGTGCCAGCAGCTTAATCCAGGACGGACTCCAGTACTTC.

About this clonotype itself: This is likely a read error, given that the CDR3 carries no conserved phenylalanine or tryptophan at its end. The genes are TRBV9 and TRBJ1-5, with a weak D call TRBD1 (5 bases). The germline V and J ends were trimmed by 4 bases and 4 bases, with 9 bases remaining between them. This CDR3 spans 13 amino acids. Germline CDR1 and CDR2: SGDLS and YYNGEE. The CDR3 protein is CASSRGGNQPQHS. The CDR3 DNA reads TGTGCCAGCAGCAGGGGAGGAAATCAGCCCCAGCATTCT.

This clonotype was picked up many times. The chain is built from TRBV6-1 and TRBJ2-3, with D uncertain. This CDR3 is built from 13 residues. V was trimmed by 6 bases and J by 3 bases, leaving 10 bases between them. From germline, CDR1 is MNHNS and CDR2 SASEGT. The DNA of the CDR3 is TGTGCCAGCAGGAGAATTGGGACAGATACGCAGTATTTT. This gives the protein CASRRIGTDTQYF.

This clonotype was found a few times. This chain connects TRBV18 to TRBJ1-1; D may be TRBD1 (5 bases). The CDR3 has 14 residues. Per germline, CDR1 KGHSH and CDR2 LQKENI. Trimming left V 4 bases short and J 1 base short, with 10 bases between. The CDR3 DNA reads as TGTGCCAGCTCACGACGGACACCGAACACTGAAGCTTTCTTT. It codes for CASSRRTPNTEAFF.

This clonotype was detected only a few times. This sequence joins TRBV11-1 and TRBJ2-1, with unresolved D. The CDR3 is 13 amino acids. Germline CDR1 is SGHAT and CDR2 is FQDESV (reference sequence). V was cut by 4 bases and J by 3 bases, with 7 bases left in between. CDR3 nucleotides: TGTGCCAGCAGCTCGAACCTCTACAATGAGCAGTTCTTC. Its translation is CASSSNLYNEQFF. Full variable domain (missing parts from reference TRBV11-1 and TRBJ2-1): EAEVAQSPRYKITEKSQAVAFWCDPISGHATLYWYRQILGQGPELLVQFQDESVVDDSQLPKDRFSAERLKGVDSTLKIQPAELGDSAMYLCASSSNLYNEQFFGPGTRLTVL.

This clonotype was detected a few times. The rearrangement joins TRBV28 to TRBJ2-7, with D tentatively TRBD2 (6 bases). The length of the CDR3 is 12 residues. Germline-derived CDR1 and CDR2 are MDHEN and SYDVKM. Trimming left V 11 bases short and J 6 bases short, with 17 bases between. CDR3 nucleotides: TGTGCCTCAGGCCGGGACTTAGGCGAGCAGTACTTC. The encoded protein is CASGRDLGEQYF.

In this sample, this clonotype turned up many times. The CDR3 nucleotides read TGTGCTACTCCTAGACGGGGGGCGGGCACCGGGGAGCTGTTTTTT. It is translated as CATPRRGAGTGELFF. The chain carries TRBV12-5 and TRBJ2-2, with D possibly being TRBD2 (7 bases). Trimming stripped 10 bases from V and 4 bases from J, with 19 bases between. Germline V gene data show CDR1 as LGHNT and CDR2 as FRNRAP. The CDR3 loop spans 15 amino acids. Full variable domain (remainder filled in from reference TRBV12-5 and TRBJ2-2): DARVTQTPRHKVTEMGQEVTMRCQPILGHNTVFWYRQTMMQGLELLAYFRNRAPLDDSGMPKDRFSAEMPDATLATLKIQPSEPRDSAVYFCATPRRGAGTGELFFGEGSRLTVL.

The chain is built from TRBV10-1 and TRBJ1-3, with TRBD1 as a possible D gene (5 bases). Per germline, CDR1 WNHNN and CDR2 SYGVQD (reference sequence). V gave up 8 bases and J gave up 7 bases, with 15 bases separating them. The CDR3 has 13 residues. CDR3: CASSQGAGNTIYF. DNA for the CDR3: TGCGCCAGCTCCCAGGGCGCGGGGAACACCATATATTTT.

This clonotype was seen only a few times. The gene calls are TRBV20-1 and TRBJ2-3; D gene ambiguous. V was pared by 6 bases and J by 0 bases, with 10 bases between. The CDR3 loop spans 13 amino acids. The germline gives CDR1 DFQATT, CDR2 SNEGSKA (reference sequence). The CDR3 reads CSASLVSTDTQYF. DNA of the CDR3: TGCAGTGCGAGTCTAGTAAGCACAGATACGCAGTATTTT.

This chain links TRBV7-6 with TRBJ2-5; no clear D gene. The CDR3 spans 12 residues. The germline gives CDR1 SGHVS, CDR2 FNYEAQ. V lost 5 bases and J lost 4, with 8 bases in between. The CDR3 loop reads CASSQQRETQYF. The CDR3 nucleotides are TGTGCCAGCAGCCAACAGAGAGAGACCCAGTACTTC. Variable domain in full (rest from reference TRBV7-6 and TRBJ2-5): GAGVSQSPRYKVTKRGQDVALRCDPISGHVSLYWYRQALGQGPEFLTYFNYEAQQDKSGLPNDRFSAERPEGSISTLTIQRTEQRDSAMYRCASSQQRETQYFGPGTRLLVL.

The sample holds a few counts of this clonotype. V is TRBV7-8 and J is TRBJ2-3; D remains ambiguous. With 3 bases removed from V and 0 bases from J, the gap between germline ends came to 10 bases. CDR1 and CDR2 from the germline V gene are SGHVS and FQNEAQ. This CDR3 is 15 amino acids long. The CDR3 bases are TGTGCCAGCAGCTTGGGTCGAACTAGCACAGATACGCAGTATTTT. Amino acid sequence: CASSLGRTSTDTQYF.

This chain uses TRBV7-9 with TRBJ1-1; a possible D gene is TRBD1 (6 bases). This CDR3 has 14 residues. V lost 4 bases and J lost 0, with 9 bases in between. From germline, CDR1 is SEHNR and CDR2 FQNEAQ (reference sequence). DNA for the CDR3: TGTGCCAGCAGCTATTCAGGGGTGAACACTGAAGCTTTCTTT. It is translated as CASSYSGVNTEAFF. The whole variable domain, filled in from reference TRBV7-9 and TRBJ1-1, reads DTGVSQNPRHKITKRGQNVTFRCDPISEHNRLYWYRQTLGQGPEFLTYFQNEAQLEKSRLLSDRFSAERPKGSFSTLEIQRTEQGDSAMYLCASSYSGVNTEAFFGQGTRLTVV.

In this sample, this clonotype turned up many times. V is TRBV28 and J is TRBJ2-5; perhaps TRBD2 as D (6 bases). Trimming took off 2 bases at V and 7 bases at J, with 14 bases between the two ends. The CDR3 sequence is 14 residues long. Germline CDR1 and CDR2: MDHEN and SYDVKM. CDR3 region: CASSLGGAGGTQYF. CDR3 nucleotide sequence: TGTGCCAGCAGTTTAGGAGGGGCCGGGGGGACCCAGTACTTC.

Many counts were recorded for this clonotype. The chain is built from TRBV9 and TRBJ1-4; unclear D gene. Germline V gene sequence: CDR1 SGDLS, CDR2 YYNGEE. The V end was cut by 4 bases, the J end by 8 bases, with 12 bases between. This CDR3 contains 13 residues. In DNA, the CDR3 is TGTGCCAGCAGCCCCCGCCCCGGAGAAAAACTGTTTTTT. Protein: CASSPRPGEKLFF.

The chain couples TRBV20-1 to TRBJ2-1, with TRBD2 identical over 10 bases. Trimming took 8 bases from V and 5 from J; bases not matched to a gene: 9. The CDR3 has 14 amino acids. From germline, CDR1 is DFQATT and CDR2 SNEGSKA (reference sequence). The CDR3 DNA reads TGCAGTTTACCTACTAGCGGGGTGAACAATGAGCAGTTCTTC. Protein product: CSLPTSGVNNEQFF.

This clonotype was observed a few times. The chain uses TRBV6-4 and TRBJ1-2; D is undetermined. V was trimmed by 7 bases and J by 4 bases, leaving 19 bases between them. Germline CDR1 and CDR2: MRHNA and SNTAGT. The CDR3 is 15 residues long. The CDR3 loop is CASTENPSGGYGYTF. The CDR3 DNA is TGTGCCAGCACTGAGAACCCGTCCGGTGGCTATGGCTACACCTTC.

There are many counts of this clonotype. This chain links TRBV14 with TRBJ2-1, with D uncertain. Germline V gene lookup returns CDR1 SGHDN and CDR2 FVKESK. This CDR3 has 10 amino acids. With 3 bases removed from V and 6 bases from J, the gap between germline ends came to 0 bases. The CDR3 region has the DNA TGTGCCAGCAGCCACAATGAGCAGTTCTTC. Its translation is CASSHNEQFF.

For this clonotype: A junction end diverges from the germline sequence, so it may reflect a read error. The chain joins TRBV7-9 to TRBJ1-1; TRBD1 matches 9 bases. This CDR3 has 15 amino acids. CDR1 is SEHNR and CDR2 is FQNEAQ in the germline V gene (reference sequence). The CDR3 coding sequence is TGTTCCAGCAGCTCGGGACAGGGAATGGACACTGAAGCTTTCTTT. Its translation is CSSSSGQGMDTEAFF.

This clonotype was seen at least ten times. The V call is TRBV12-5, the J call TRBJ1-3, with 7 bases fitting TRBD1. Trimming removed 9 bases from V and 2 bases from J; junction bases left unmatched: 4. CDR1 is LGHNT and CDR2 is FRNRAP in the germline V gene. This CDR3 is built from 13 residues. DNA of the CDR3: TGTGCTAGCGCAACAGGGGCTGGAAACACCATATATTTT. This sequence encodes CASATGAGNTIYF.

The V and J genes are TRBV7-2 and TRBJ1-1; D is unclear. CDR1 SGHTA and CDR2 FQGNSA come from the germline V gene. There are 14 residues in the CDR3. V lost 7 bases and J lost 1, with 13 bases in between. The CDR3 here is CASNRVFGNTEAFF. CDR3 nucleotides: TGTGCCAGCAACCGGGTCTTCGGGAACACTGAAGCTTTCTTT.

This clonotype has a handful of counts. This chain joins TRBV29-1 and TRBJ1-2; tentative D call: TRBD1 (6 bases). The CDR3 length is 13 residues. V was cut by 3 bases and J by 4 bases, with 12 bases left in between. Germline CDR1 is SQVTM and CDR2 is ANQGSEA. The CDR3 is CSVDGTSGYGYTF. The CDR3 DNA follows: TGCAGCGTTGATGGGACATCTGGCTATGGCTACACCTTC.

This clonotype was observed at least ten times. J is TRBJ1-1 and V is TRBV20-1; D unclear. The CDR3 spans 12 residues. Germline V gene data show CDR1 as DFQATT and CDR2 as SNEGSKA (reference sequence). V lost 6 bases and J 10 bases, leaving 18 bases between the germline ends. The CDR3 sequence is CSAMIPGRRAFF. The CDR3, as DNA: TGCAGTGCGATGATACCGGGGAGGCGAGCTTTCTTT.

On this clonotype: An end of the junction does not agree with germline; a read error may underlie this. V is TRBV29-1 and J is TRBJ2-7, with 8 bases matching TRBD1. From germline, CDR1 is SQVTM and CDR2 ANQGSEA. There are 12 residues in the CDR3. For the CDR3, the DNA is TGCAGCGTGCAGGGGGCCGGGTACGCGCAGTACTTC. Translated: CSVQGAGYAQYF.

This clonotype has at least ten counts. The chain uses TRBV2 and TRBJ2-2, with 7 positions matching TRBD1. Looked up from germline, CDR1 is SNHLY and CDR2 is FYNNEI. The ends lost 8 bases at V and 0 bases at J; junction bases unmatched: 6. This CDR3 region has 15 residues. The CDR3 DNA reads as TGTGCCAGCTCCTGGGACAGATCGAACACCGGGGAGCTGTTTTTT. The encoded protein is CASSWDRSNTGELFF.